The 32 T cell receptor beta chains below come from one sample, sequenced in a study of T-cell memory formation after mild COVID-19. Each CDR3 protein gets one entry after TCRdb re-called the 5' RACE reads with MiXCR. The table records some 210,000 distinct CDR3 sequences, about 17% of them present only once. The sequenced sample was PBMCs or a T cell subset sorted from them (not recorded which). These receptors originate from an adult woman who had mild COVID-19 (a few samples of this study predate the infection). Cell type and time point are not known.

The rearrangement uses TRBV19 and TRBJ2-6; tentative D call: TRBD1 (6 bases). CDR1 is LNHDA and CDR2 is SQIVND in the germline V gene (reference sequence). The CDR3 runs to 14 residues. The V and J ends lost 7 bases and 4 bases respectively, with 11 bases between them. DNA of the CDR3: TGTGCCAGTAAACAGGGTGGGGGGGCCAACGTCCTGACTTTC. Its translation: CASKQGGGANVLTF.

The chain has TRBV29-1 and TRBJ2-7; D is unclear. Germline CDR1 reads SQVTM; CDR2 reads ANQGSEA. The CDR3 covers 10 residues. V lost 4 bases and J lost 3, with 4 bases in between. This CDR3 is CSVGNYEQYF. The CDR3 DNA reads as TGCAGCGTTGGGAACTACGAGCAGTACTTC.

This clonotype has more than one count but fewer than ten. V and J are TRBV5-1 and TRBJ1-1, with D unresolved. Germline CDR1 SGHRS, CDR2 YFSETQ. Between the trimmed V and J ends, which lost 0 bases and 8 bases, there was a span of 14 bases. The CDR3 contains 14 residues. CDR3 sequence reads: CASSLDTVSKEAFF. CDR3 in DNA: TGCGCCAGCAGCTTGGATACAGTGTCGAAAGAAGCTTTCTTT.

The chain uses TRBV5-4 and TRBJ1-1, with 7 bases lining up with TRBD1. Germline values: CDR1 SGHNT, CDR2 YYREEE (reference sequence). V dropped 2 bases and J dropped 1; count of bases not matched to a gene: 17. The CDR3 runs to 19 residues. The CDR3: CASSFVLGGARRRNTEAFF. In DNA, the CDR3 is TGTGCCAGCAGCTTCGTCTTAGGGGGCGCGAGGAGGAGGAACACTGAAGCTTTCTTT. The full variable domain, completed using reference TRBV5-4 and TRBJ1-1, is ETGVTQSPTHLIKTRGQQVTLRCSSQSGHNTVSWYQQALGQGPQFIFQYYREEENGRGNFPPRFSGLQFPNYSSELNVNALELDDSALYLCASSFVLGGARRRNTEAFFGQGTRLTVV.

This clonotype is medium-sized by share. A read error may produce the germline difference seen at one junction end. This CDR3 is CASSLGDTQYF. The CDR3 coding sequence is TGTGCCAGCAGCCTCGGAGATACGCAGTATTTT. This chain joins TRBV5-1 and TRBJ2-3; D uncertain. CDR1 SGHRS and CDR2 YFSETQ come from the germline V gene. The CDR3 sequence is 11 residues long.

V and J are TRBV5-1 and TRBJ2-3, with D possibly being TRBD1 or TRBD2 (6 bases each). The germline gives CDR1 SGHRS, CDR2 YFSETQ. The germline V and J ends were trimmed by 2 bases and 2 bases, with 12 bases remaining between them. The CDR3 extends over 15 amino acids. The CDR3 spells CASSFRGPTTDTQYF. CDR3 coding DNA: TGCGCCAGCAGCTTTCGGGGGCCCACCACAGATACGCAGTATTTT. The variable domain in full, completed from reference TRBV5-1 and TRBJ2-3, reads KAGVTQTPRYLIKTRGQQVTLSCSPISGHRSVSWYQQTPGQGLQFLFEYFSETQRNKGNFPGRFSGRQFSNSRSEMNVSTLELGDSALYLCASSFRGPTTDTQYFGPGTRLTVL.

The V and J genes are TRBV6-2 or TRBV6-3 and TRBJ2-5, with a weak D call TRBD2 (5 bases). Trimming removed 2 bases from V and 3 bases from J, with 13 bases in between. Germline V gene data show CDR1 as MNHEY and CDR2 as SVGEGT. The CDR3 has 15 amino acids. The CDR3 protein is CASSYRRAIKETQYF. In nucleotides, the CDR3 is TGTGCCAGCAGTTACAGGCGGGCTATCAAAGAGACCCAGTACTTC.

The chain links TRBV29-1 to TRBJ1-2; the match to TRBD1 covers 7 bases. CDR3 length: 13 amino acids. V shed 7 bases, J shed 2 bases, and the junction held 7 bases outside the gene matches. CDR1 is SQVTM and CDR2 is ANQGSEA in the germline V gene. The CDR3 spells CSAHDRVNYGYTF. CDR3 bases: TGCAGCGCCCACGACAGGGTGAACTATGGCTACACCTTC.

Only a few counts were recorded for this clonotype. The gene calls are TRBV10-3 and TRBJ2-3; 9 positions agree with TRBD1. V trimming: 10 bases; J trimming: 6 bases; junction bases outside the gene matches: 5. Per germline, CDR1 ENHRY and CDR2 SYGVKD. The CDR3 sequence is 12 residues long. CDR3 DNA: TGTGCCACCCTCGGGACAGGGGATACGCAGTATTTT. Residues: CATLGTGDTQYF.

This clonotype was counted between two and nine times. This chain joins TRBV20-1 and TRBJ2-1; tentatively, D is TRBD2 (6 bases). Germline-derived CDR1 and CDR2 are DFQATT and SNEGSKA (reference sequence). V shed 0 bases and J shed 3 bases, with 12 bases lying between them. The CDR3 contains 15 residues. Written as DNA, the CDR3 is TGCAGTGCTAGAGATGTGAAGGGACTCTACAATGAGCAGTTCTTC. It is translated as CSARDVKGLYNEQFF.

This clonotype was seen once. This chain joins TRBV6-2 or TRBV6-3 and TRBJ1-2; the match to TRBD1 covers 8 bases. This CDR3 is 18 amino acids long. Germline V gene data show CDR1 as MNHEY and CDR2 as SVGEGT. V lost 5 bases, J lost 4 bases, and 18 bases stayed unmatched. The CDR3 DNA follows: TGTGCCAGCAGTCCCCCCGGGACAGGCACTCACAGGGGCTATGGCTACACCTTC. It yields the protein CASSPPGTGTHRGYGYTF.

The chain links TRBV25-1 to TRBJ2-3; TRBD1 aligns across 11 bases. The CDR3 covers 16 residues. CDR1 is MGHDK, CDR2 SYGVNS, per germline. J was trimmed by 6 bases and V by 3 bases; bases with no gene match: 8. The CDR3 region has the DNA TGTGCCAGCAGTGATCCCCTGGGGACAGGGGGTGATACGCAGTATTTT. As protein: CASSDPLGTGGDTQYF.

A few counts support this clonotype. The gene calls are TRBV27 and TRBJ1-6; 9 bases line up with TRBD1. The CDR3 is 16 residues long. V lost 4 bases to trimming and J lost 7 bases; unmatched junction nucleotides: 8. Germline V gene data show CDR1 as MNHEY and CDR2 as SMNVEV (reference sequence). DNA for the CDR3: TGTGCCAGCAGTTCTGGACAGGGGTTGAGGAATTCACCCCTCCACTTT. This sequence encodes CASSSGQGLRNSPLHF.

V is TRBV20-1 and J is TRBJ2-7; D ambiguous. The length of the CDR3 is 11 residues. From germline, CDR1 is DFQATT and CDR2 SNEGSKA (reference sequence). Trimming took 7 bases from V and 5 from J, leaving 12 bases between them. This CDR3 is CSVRSGHEQYF. The CDR3 nucleotides read TGCAGTGTGCGGAGTGGACACGAGCAGTACTTC.

The chain couples TRBV20-1 to TRBJ1-1, with D possibly being TRBD1 (5 bases). V lost 6 bases to trimming and J lost 2 bases, with 10 bases between them. CDR3 length equals 12 residues. Germline-derived CDR1 and CDR2 are DFQATT and SNEGSKA (reference sequence). CDR3 sequence reads: CSAADTNTEAFF. Here the CDR3 DNA reads TGCAGTGCGGCGGACACAAACACTGAAGCTTTCTTT.

This chain uses TRBV6-2 or TRBV6-3 with TRBJ2-7; weak D call: TRBD1 (6 bases). V lost 0 bases and J 6 bases, leaving 15 bases between the germline ends. Germline assignment: CDR1 MNHEY and CDR2 SVGEGT. The CDR3 is 15 amino acids. This CDR3 reads CASSYSLTGNGEQYF. In DNA form, the CDR3 reads TGTGCCAGCAGTTACTCCCTAACAGGGAATGGCGAGCAGTACTTC.

The CDR3 coding sequence is TGTGCCAGCAGCTTAAACCCCTTATCTCCTGGCGGGGAAGCTTTCTTT. Translated, it gives CASSLNPLSPGGEAFF. The chain couples TRBV7-2 to TRBJ1-1; D gene unclear. The germline CDR1 and CDR2 sequences are SGHTA and FQGNSA. Between the trimmed V and J ends, which lost 2 bases and 8 bases, there was a span of 21 bases. The CDR3 spans 16 residues. Together with reference TRBV7-2 and TRBJ1-1, the CDR3 gives the full variable domain: GAGVSQSPSNKVTEKGKDVELRCDPISGHTALYWYRQSLGQGLEFLIYFQGNSAPDKSGLPSDRFSAERTGGSVSTLTIQRTQQEDSAVYLCASSLNPLSPGGEAFFGQGTRLTVV.

The chain employs TRBV5-1 and TRBJ2-7; the D is unclear. The CDR3 contains 13 residues. V was pared by 5 bases and J by 5 bases, with 14 bases between. Germline V gene lookup returns CDR1 SGHRS and CDR2 YFSETQ. The DNA of the CDR3 is TGCGCCAGCAGGGGTAGGGATCTCCACGAGCAGTACTTC. Amino acids: CASRGRDLHEQYF.

J is TRBJ1-2 and V is TRBV12-3 or TRBV12-4, with D maybe TRBD1 (5 bases). The ends were cut back, 6 bases at V and 2 bases at J, with 13 bases in the middle. CDR3 size: 14 residues. In nucleotides, the CDR3 is TGTGCCAGCAGGAACGGGCGGGACAACTATGGCTACACCTTC. Its translation is CASRNGRDNYGYTF.

The table lists this clonotype with many counts. The DNA of the CDR3 is TGCAGTGCCTCCGGACAGGGGCTTAACACCGGGGAGCTGTTTTTT. This translates into CSASGQGLNTGELFF. V and J are TRBV20-1 and TRBJ2-2; 9 bases line up with TRBD1. J gave up 2 bases and V 6 bases, and 7 bases lay outside the gene matches. Per the germline V gene, CDR1 is DFQATT and CDR2 is SNEGSKA (reference sequence). The CDR3 is 15 residues long.

Many counts were recorded for this clonotype. The chain has TRBV5-6 and TRBJ1-2, with 7 nucleotides matching TRBD1. V trimming: 0 bases; J trimming: 8 bases; junction bases outside the gene matches: 4. The CDR3 loop spans 13 amino acids. Germline V gene lookup returns CDR1 SGHDT and CDR2 YYEEEE. Written as DNA, the CDR3 is TGTGCCAGCAGCTTGGTTGGGACAGAGGGCTACACCTTC. Translated, it gives CASSLVGTEGYTF.

The V and J genes are TRBV18 and TRBJ2-4, with D possibly being TRBD1 (6 bases). The CDR3 length is 16 residues. Trimming cost V 5 bases and J 2 bases, with 16 bases left between them. Germline V gene sequence: CDR1 KGHSH, CDR2 LQKENI. CDR3 in amino acids: CASSDEQGGSKNIQYF. DNA of the CDR3: TGTGCCAGCTCAGATGAACAGGGCGGGTCCAAAAACATTCAGTACTTC.

The chain is built from TRBV10-3 and TRBJ2-4, with a tentative D call TRBD1 (5 bases). CDR1 and CDR2 (germline): ENHRY, SYGVKD. CDR3 length: 15 amino acids. The germline V and J ends were trimmed by 3 bases and 1 base, with 10 bases remaining between them. The CDR3 DNA follows: TGTGCCATCAGTGAAATGGGGCCCGCCAAAAACATTCAGTACTTC. Encoded protein: CAISEMGPAKNIQYF.

This clonotype occurred many times. V gene TRBV29-1 combines with J gene TRBJ1-1; the match to TRBD1 covers 7 bases. Germline V gives CDR1 SQVTM, CDR2 ANQGSEA. V was pared by 5 bases and J by 1 base, with 7 bases of the junction left unmatched. This CDR3 comprises 14 residues. The CDR3 DNA reads as TGCAGCGTTCGGAGGACAGGTGGGAACACTGAAGCTTTCTTT. It translates to CSVRRTGGNTEAFF.

The genes are TRBV5-5 and TRBJ1-2; D is ambiguous. The germline V and J ends were trimmed by 3 bases and 8 bases, with 17 bases remaining between them. This CDR3 has 14 amino acids. Germline assignment: CDR1 SGHKS and CDR2 YYEKEE (reference sequence). CDR3 nucleotide sequence: TGTGCCAGCAGCTCCCCCCCGGGGAGAATGGGCTACACCTTC. Encoded protein: CASSSPPGRMGYTF.

V gene TRBV18 combines with J gene TRBJ2-1; the D is unclear. The ends were cut back, 2 bases at V and 5 bases at J, with 10 bases in the middle. Germline assignment: CDR1 KGHSH and CDR2 LQKENI. The CDR3 totals 14 residues. The CDR3 DNA reads as TGTGCCAGCTCACCATCCGAATTAGACAATGAGCAGTTCTTC. As protein: CASSPSELDNEQFF.

This clonotype turned up a few times. The J gene is TRBJ1-6, the V gene TRBV6-5; D unresolved. CDR1 and CDR2 (germline): MNHEY, SVGAGI. The CDR3 has 15 residues. V was pared by 0 bases and J by 5 bases, with 8 bases between. CDR3 amino acids: CASSYSGPHNSPLHF. The CDR3 DNA follows: TGTGCCAGCAGTTACTCGGGTCCCCATAATTCACCCCTCCACTTT.

This clonotype was detected many times. The CDR3 DNA sequence: TGCGCCAGCAGCTTCGACAGAGTGAAAGAGACCCAGTACTTC. It yields the protein CASSFDRVKETQYF. This chain joins TRBV5-1 and TRBJ2-5, with TRBD1 as a possible D gene (5 bases). The CDR3 length is 14 residues. CDR1 SGHRS and CDR2 YFSETQ come from the germline V gene. Trimming removed 2 bases at V and 3 bases at J, with 11 bases between.

The V and J genes are TRBV9 and TRBJ1-5, with D unresolved. The CDR3 contains 14 residues. Trimming removed 0 bases from V and 4 bases from J, with 8 bases in between. Germline-derived CDR1 and CDR2 are SGDLS and YYNGEE. CDR3 protein: CASSVDVRNQPQHF. The CDR3 DNA is TGTGCCAGCAGCGTAGACGTTCGAAATCAGCCCCAGCATTTT.

In its sample, this clonotype was seen many times. V and J are TRBV12-3 or TRBV12-4 and TRBJ1-2; D gene uncertain. The CDR3 extends over 12 amino acids. V lost 2 bases, J lost 10 bases, and 11 bases lay in between. CDR3: CASSLSSGFYTF. CDR3 DNA: TGTGCCAGCAGTTTAAGTTCTGGGTTCTACACCTTC.

This clonotype was detected only a few times. This sequence joins TRBV12-3 or TRBV12-4 and TRBJ1-1, with 7 bases that match TRBD1. There are 14 residues in the CDR3. The junction had 10 bases not matched to a gene; V was cut back by 7 bases and J by 5 bases. The CDR3 DNA reads as TGTGCCAGCAAAACAGGGGAGGGTGATACTGAAGCTTTCTTT. Protein: CASKTGEGDTEAFF.

This clonotype was seen a few times. This chain links TRBV24-1 with TRBJ1-1; D is uncertain. Trimming pared 1 base from V and 7 bases from J, leaving 9 bases between. The CDR3 spans 13 residues. The germline gives CDR1 KGHDR, CDR2 SFDVKD. CDR3 sequence: CATSDLVRNEAFF. The CDR3 DNA reads as TGTGCCACCAGTGATTTAGTTAGAAATGAAGCTTTCTTT.